These 18 T cell receptor beta chains share one sample of origin, sequenced in a study of response to subunit inactivated influenza vaccine. TCRdb redid the calling of the RT-PCR reads with MiXCR, one entry per CDR3 protein. The sample includes 450,000 to 550,000 distinct CDR3 sequences, roughly 23% seen only once; the top ten take around 2%. This material consisted of CD4+ T cells sorted from PBMCs, taken around 5 days after vaccination. All receptors come from a man in his fifties or sixties who received an inactivated influenza vaccine.

This clonotype was seen only a few times. V is TRBV5-1 and J is TRBJ2-1; 10 bases fit TRBD2. After removal of 4 bases from V and 8 bases from J, the junction contained 9 bases not matched to a gene. Germline CDR1 reads SGHRS; CDR2 reads YFSETQ. The CDR3 contains 15 residues. The DNA of the CDR3 is TGCGCCAGCAGCGGCAGCGGGAGGGCCGGGGATGAGCAGTTCTTC. Translation gives CASSGSGRAGDEQFF.

The V and J genes are TRBV12-3 or TRBV12-4 and TRBJ2-7, with TRBD1 as a possible D gene (5 bases). With 7 bases removed from V and 3 bases from J, the gap between germline ends came to 16 bases. The CDR3 runs to 14 residues. The CDR3 reads CASKIRVTSYEQYF. The CDR3 DNA sequence: TGTGCCAGCAAGATCAGGGTTACCAGCTACGAGCAGTACTTC.

V and J are TRBV12-3 or TRBV12-4 and TRBJ1-2; 8 bases fit TRBD1. The CDR3 runs to 14 residues. J gave up 9 bases and V 5 bases, and 11 bases lay outside the gene matches. CDR3 protein: CASSRGTGSFRYTF. As DNA, the CDR3 is TGTGCCAGCAGTAGGGGGACAGGATCCTTTCGCTACACCTTC.

This rearrangement joins TRBV7-6 to TRBJ2-7, with 8 bases identical to TRBD1. V lost 5 bases and J lost 4; bases outside the gene matches: 10. The CDR3 runs to 15 residues. Germline V gene lookup returns CDR1 SGHVS and CDR2 FNYEAQ. The CDR3 coding sequence is TGTGCCAGCAGCATGCCGGGACAGGCTGCATACGAGCAGTACTTC. Translated: CASSMPGQAAYEQYF.

The table lists this clonotype with a few counts. The chain is built from TRBV7-9 and TRBJ1-3, with D unresolved. From germline, CDR1 is SEHNR and CDR2 FQNEAQ (reference sequence). The CDR3 is made up of 14 amino acids. Trimming shortened V by 5 bases and J by 2 bases, and 10 bases separated the two germline ends. DNA of the CDR3: TGTGCCAGCAGCCCCGCCGGGGCTGGAAACACCATATATTTT. As protein: CASSPAGAGNTIYF.

V gene TRBV20-1 combines with J gene TRBJ1-2, with TRBD1 as a possible D gene (5 bases). CDR3 length: 12 amino acids. Germline V gene lookup returns CDR1 DFQATT and CDR2 SNEGSKA (reference sequence). CDR3 protein: CSGAWLSYGYTF. CDR3 coding DNA: TGCTCCGGGGCTTGGCTTTCATATGGCTACACCTTC.

The V call is TRBV4-2, the J call TRBJ2-3; D tentatively reads TRBD1 or TRBD2 (5 bases each). The CDR3 extends over 14 amino acids. The V gene's germline CDR1 is LGHNA and CDR2 YNFKEQ. The V and J ends lost 5 bases and 0 bases respectively, with 9 bases between them. CDR3 bases: TGTGCCAGCAGCAAAGGGGACAGCACAGATACGCAGTATTTT. Its protein is CASSKGDSTDTQYF.

This clonotype was observed at least ten times. The chain joins TRBV4-2 to TRBJ2-1; TRBD2 matches at 8 bases. Germline V gives CDR1 LGHNA, CDR2 YNFKEQ. The CDR3 totals 16 residues. Trimming removed 0 bases from V and 3 bases from J; junction bases left unmatched: 4. Written as DNA, the CDR3 is TGTGCCAGCAGCCAAGATCGAACTAGCGGCTACAATGAGCAGTTCTTC. This sequence encodes CASSQDRTSGYNEQFF.

The rearrangement links TRBV6-2 or TRBV6-3 to TRBJ2-1, with D possibly matching TRBD1 (5 bases). Germline loops: CDR1 MNHEY, CDR2 SVGEGT. V lost 2 bases and J lost 0, with 14 bases in between. The CDR3 covers 17 residues. CDR3 nucleotides: TGTGCCAGCAGTTACAATCTGGGGCTTAGCTCCTACAATGAGCAGTTCTTC. It encodes CASSYNLGLSSYNEQFF.

The chain links TRBV5-1 to TRBJ2-5; 12 nucleotides align to TRBD2. CDR3 length: 15 amino acids. Germline V gene data show CDR1 as SGHRS and CDR2 as YFSETQ. The J segment lost 7 bases and the V segment lost 4 bases, leaving 8 bases of the junction unmatched. The CDR3 is CASSGGLAGQGTQYF. In DNA form, the CDR3 reads TGCGCCAGCAGCGGCGGACTAGCGGGACAGGGGACCCAGTACTTC.

This clonotype showed up many times. The chain joins TRBV7-3 to TRBJ1-1; D is uncertain. The CDR3 runs to 13 residues. V was cut by 5 bases and J by 4 bases, with 11 bases left in between. The germline gives CDR1 SGHTA, CDR2 FQGTGA. The CDR3 region has the DNA TGTGCCAGCAGCCTATCAGGTAGCACTGAAGCTTTCTTT. Translation: CASSLSGSTEAFF.

The rearrangement links TRBV10-3 to TRBJ2-5, with a possible D match to TRBD1 (6 bases). Trimming stripped 2 bases from V and 4 bases from J, with 14 bases between. Germline assignment: CDR1 ENHRY and CDR2 SYGVKD. CDR3 length: 15 residues. This CDR3 is CAISEQGPKGETQYF. CDR3 bases: TGTGCCATCAGTGAGCAGGGGCCAAAGGGAGAGACCCAGTACTTC.

This clonotype was observed a handful of times. The gene calls are TRBV7-6 and TRBJ1-4, with 8 nucleotides matching TRBD1. The CDR3 is made up of 14 amino acids. The V segment lost 5 bases and the J segment 4 bases; nucleotides outside the gene matches: 3. Germline CDR1 and CDR2: SGHVS and FNYEAQ. CDR3: CASSQQGGNEKLFF. The CDR3 DNA reads TGTGCCAGCAGCCAACAGGGGGGTAATGAAAAACTGTTTTTT. The whole variable domain, remainder taken from reference TRBV7-6 and TRBJ1-4, is GAGVSQSPRYKVTKRGQDVALRCDPISGHVSLYWYRQALGQGPEFLTYFNYEAQQDKSGLPNDRFSAERPEGSISTLTIQRTEQRDSAMYRCASSQQGGNEKLFFGSGTQLSVL.

The chain uses TRBV18 and TRBJ2-7, with D hard to call. This CDR3 has 12 amino acids. V gave up 3 bases and J gave up 6 bases, with 9 bases separating them. The germline V gene has CDR1 KGHSH and CDR2 LQKENI. DNA for the CDR3: TGTGCCAGCTCACCCCAGATCGGCGAGCAGTACTTC. Protein sequence: CASSPQIGEQYF.

This clonotype came up a few times. V gene TRBV7-2 combines with J gene TRBJ2-5, with D possibly called TRBD1 or TRBD2 (5 bases each). V was cut by 6 bases and J by 4 bases, with 18 bases left in between. Germline lookup yields CDR1 SGHTA and CDR2 FQGNSA. There are 15 residues in the CDR3. The CDR3, as DNA: TGTGCCAGCAGGGTGAAATGGGGGTCGGGAGAGACCCAGTACTTC. It encodes CASRVKWGSGETQYF.

V is TRBV4-1 and J is TRBJ2-1, with D perhaps TRBD1 (6 bases). Germline V gene data show CDR1 as MGHRA and CDR2 as YSYEKL. Trimming cost V 4 bases and J 5 bases, with 15 bases left between them. This CDR3 is built from 15 residues. CDR3 DNA sequence: TGCGCCAGCAGCCGGCAGGGACACACCAACAATGAGCAGTTCTTC. Translation gives CASSRQGHTNNEQFF.

The chain uses TRBV29-1 and TRBJ1-2, with 8 bases aligning to TRBD1. The trim removed 5 bases at V and 2 bases at J, leaving 10 bases unmatched. The CDR3 covers 15 residues. Germline CDR1 reads SQVTM; CDR2 reads ANQGSEA. The CDR3 sequence is CSVRSTGGRNYGYTF. The CDR3 nucleotides read TGCAGCGTTAGATCTACAGGGGGGCGAAACTATGGCTACACCTTC.

DNA of the CDR3: TGCAGTGCTGCTGAGGGGGGCGCATATTCACCCCTCCACTTT. Protein sequence: CSAAEGGAYSPLHF. The V and J genes are TRBV20-1 and TRBJ1-6; a possible D gene is TRBD1 (6 bases). The length of the CDR3 is 14 residues. CDR1 and CDR2 from the germline V gene are DFQATT and SNEGSKA (reference sequence). The V gene lost 5 bases and the J gene lost 8 bases, with 16 bases spanning the gap.